Below are 29 T cell receptor beta chains sequenced from a single sample in a study of preoperative IRX-2 immunotherapy in early breast cancer. Treatment denoted: preoperative locoregional IRX-2 cytokine immunotherapy. The repertoire was sequenced with immunoSEQ multiplex PCR; TCRdb's copy has only in-frame clones and lacks some. The profile shows thousands of clones, 67% of them singletons. Specimen: tumor tissue, collected before IRX-2 immunotherapy. These receptors originate from a human donor with breast cancer.

This chain connects TRBV19 to TRBJ1-5; possible D gene TRBD1, 6 bases. The V and J ends lost 7 bases and 6 bases respectively, with 13 bases between them. Germline values: CDR1 LNHDA, CDR2 SQIVND (reference sequence). This CDR3 is built from 13 residues. The CDR3 region is CASTRGRAQPQHF. The CDR3 region has the DNA TGTGCCAGTACTCGGGGGCGAGCTCAGCCCCAGCATTTT.

This clone appeared once. V gene TRBV5-1 combines with J gene TRBJ2-2, with 8 positions matching TRBD1. Germline CDR1 reads SGHRS; CDR2 reads YFSETQ. The V gene end was trimmed by 4 bases and the J gene end by 3 bases; junction bases not matched to a gene: 5. The CDR3 is made up of 15 amino acids. The CDR3 protein is CASSDGQGYTGELFF. The CDR3 region has the DNA TGCGCCAGCAGCGACGGACAGGGATACACCGGGGAGCTGTTTTTT. The variable domain in full, completed from reference TRBV5-1 and TRBJ2-2, reads KAGVTQTPRYLIKTRGQQVTLSCSPISGHRSVSWYQQTPGQGLQFLFEYFSETQRNKGNFPGRFSGRQFSNSRSEMNVSTLELGDSALYLCASSDGQGYTGELFFGEGSRLTVL.

This clone has only a few counts. The rearrangement links TRBV19 to TRBJ1-5, with D possibly matching TRBD1 (6 bases). V was pared by 8 bases and J by 3 bases, with 26 bases between. Germline V gene sequence: CDR1 LNHDA, CDR2 SQIVND (reference sequence). The CDR3 runs 18 residues. The CDR3 region is CASHSGTIKRGTNQPQHF. The CDR3 DNA reads as TGTGCCAGTCATTCCGGGACAATCAAGCGGGGGACCAATCAGCCCCAGCATTTT.

The rearrangement joins TRBV7-5 to TRBJ2-5. TRBV7-5 is flagged as a pseudogene. The CDR3 consists of 14 residues. The CDR3 protein is CASSVGRPQETQYF. The CDR3, as DNA: TGTGCCAGCAGCGTGGGACGGCCGCAAGAGACCCAGTACTTC.

The chain links TRBV7-1 to TRBJ1-1; perhaps TRBD1 as D (6 bases). TRBV7-1 is known as an ORF, though its function is uncertain. V shed 3 bases and J shed 6 bases, with 11 bases lying between them. The CDR3 consists of 13 residues. The CDR3 coding sequence is TGTGCCAGCAGCTCTACAGGGATGGCTGAAGCTTTCTTT. Its translation is CASSSTGMAEAFF.

The chain has TRBV30 and TRBJ1-6; 9 bases line up with TRBD1. The CDR3 consists of 14 residues. Germline lookup yields CDR1 GTSNPN and CDR2 SVGIG (reference sequence). V lost 3 bases to trimming and J lost 7 bases; unmatched junction nucleotides: 4. The CDR3 bases are TGTGCCTGGAGGTGGGACAGGGACAATTCACCCCTCCACTTT. Translation: CAWRWDRDNSPLHF.

CDR3 in DNA: TGCGCCAGCGCCAGACAGGGTGAAAAACTGTTTTTT. Translation gives CASARQGEKLFF. The V gene is TRBV10-2, the J gene TRBJ1-4; TRBD1 aligns across 7 bases. From germline, CDR1 is WSHSY and CDR2 SAAADI. With 8 bases clipped from V and 7 bases from J, the junction kept 4 bases outside the gene matches. This CDR3 is 12 amino acids long.

The V call is TRBV6-8, the J call TRBJ1-1; D is perhaps TRBD1 (6 bases). Trimming removed 5 bases at V and 10 bases at J, with 17 bases between. CDR3 length: 13 amino acids. Germline V lookup: CDR1 MNHGY, CDR2 SAAAGT. The CDR3 sequence is CASSALGGQRAFF. In DNA, the CDR3 is TGTGCCAGCAGTGCTCTGGGGGGGCAAAGAGCTTTCTTT.

The V gene is TRBV11-3, the J gene TRBJ2-5; 9 positions agree with TRBD2. The CDR3 consists of 15 residues. Germline values: CDR1 SGHNT, CDR2 YENEEA. Unmatched junction bases numbered 7, after V lost 5 bases and J lost 3 bases. The CDR3 loop reads CASSTPPSGEETQYF. CDR3 nucleotide sequence: TGTGCCAGCAGCACCCCCCCTAGCGGGGAAGAGACCCAGTACTTC.

This clone was detected only a few times. This rearrangement joins TRBV28 to TRBJ1-1; D remains unclear. The CDR3 extends over 12 amino acids. Deletions cut 3 bases from V and 0 bases from J, with 2 bases between. Germline lookup yields CDR1 MDHEN and CDR2 SYDVKM. This CDR3 reads CASSLLNTEAFF. In nucleotides, the CDR3 is TGTGCCAGCAGTTTGTTGAACACTGAAGCTTTCTTT.

This chain connects TRBV12-5 to TRBJ2-3; TRBD2 matches at 7 bases. The CDR3 covers 14 residues. In germline, CDR1 is LGHNT, CDR2 FRNRAP. In DNA form, the CDR3 reads TGTGCCAGCCTAGCGGCGGACCGCACAGATACGCAGTATTTT. It translates to CASLAADRTDTQYF.

The chain has TRBV6-8 and TRBJ1-1, with a weak D call TRBD1 (5 bases). The CDR3 consists of 14 residues. With 2 bases removed from V and 0 bases from J, the gap between germline ends came to 7 bases. Germline assignment: CDR1 MNHGY and CDR2 SAAAGT. This chain's CDR3 is CASSYLGVNTEAFF. The CDR3 DNA follows: TGTGCCAGCAGTTACCTAGGGGTGAACACTGAAGCTTTCTTT.

V and J are TRBV29-1 and TRBJ1-2, with D unclear. The V and J ends lost 4 bases and 8 bases respectively, with 14 bases between them. CDR1 SQVTM and CDR2 ANQGSEA come from the germline V gene. This CDR3 region has 12 residues. CDR3 amino acids: CSVVGISGGYTF. CDR3 bases: TGCAGCGTTGTAGGAATCTCCGGGGGCTACACCTTC. Supplemented by reference TRBV29-1 and TRBJ1-2, the full variable domain reads SAVISQKPSRDICQRGTSLTIQCQVDSQVTMMFWYRQQPGQSLTLIATANQGSEATYESGFVIDKFPISRPNLTFSTLTVSNMSPEDSSIYLCSVVGISGGYTFGSGTRLTVV.

The CDR3 here is CSVEGPPISSYNEQFF. CDR3 DNA: TGCAGCGTTGAAGGCCCGCCTATCAGCTCCTACAATGAGCAGTTCTTC. The V call is TRBV29-1, the J call TRBJ2-1; D is undetermined. Between the trimmed V and J ends, which lost 1 base and 0 bases, there was a span of 13 bases. Germline V gene lookup returns CDR1 SQVTM and CDR2 ANQGSEA. The CDR3 has 16 residues.

The chain couples TRBV18 to TRBJ1-5; TRBD1 might be the D (6 bases). This CDR3 is 14 amino acids long. Germline V gene lookup returns CDR1 KGHSH and CDR2 LQKENI. V was pared by 6 bases and J by 6 bases, with 15 bases between. CDR3 coding DNA: TGTGCCAGCTCGCCCACAGGGTCAGGTCAGCCCCAGCATTTT. It specifies CASSPTGSGQPQHF.

The chain has TRBV11-3 and TRBJ2-3; 7 nucleotides agree with TRBD1. Germline lookup yields CDR1 SGHNT and CDR2 YENEEA. V was pared by 5 bases and J by 4 bases, with 6 bases of the junction left unmatched. This CDR3 is 14 amino acids long. DNA for the CDR3: TGTGCCAGCAGCCTCAGACAGGGCTCAGATACGCAGTATTTT. Translation gives CASSLRQGSDTQYF.

V gene TRBV6-8 combines with J gene TRBJ1-5, with 9 bases matching TRBD1. Per the germline V gene, CDR1 is MNHGY and CDR2 is SAAAGT. The CDR3 covers 14 residues. The trim removed 6 bases at V and 5 bases at J, leaving 5 bases unmatched. CDR3 bases: TGTGCCAGCAGCCTGACAGGGGGTTATCAGCCCCAGCATTTT. It specifies CASSLTGGYQPQHF.

This chain links TRBV19 with TRBJ1-1; D uncertain. Germline loops: CDR1 LNHDA, CDR2 SQIVND (reference sequence). Trimming pared 6 bases from V and 0 bases from J, leaving 14 bases between. The CDR3 sequence is 15 residues long. CDR3 bases: TGTGCCAGTAGGCACCTTGTGAGGATGAACACTGAAGCTTTCTTT. Translating gives CASRHLVRMNTEAFF. Together with reference TRBV19 and TRBJ1-1, the CDR3 gives the full variable domain: DGGITQSPKYLFRKEGQNVTLSCEQNLNHDAMYWYRQDPGQGLRLIYYSQIVNDFQKGDIAEGYSVSREKKESFPLTVTSAQKNPTAFYLCASRHLVRMNTEAFFGQGTRLTVV.

This clone was observed once. The chain has TRBV5-1 and TRBJ1-1; D is unresolved. Per the germline V gene, CDR1 is SGHRS and CDR2 is YFSETQ. The germline V and J ends were trimmed by 3 bases and 0 bases, with 9 bases remaining between them. The CDR3 is made up of 14 amino acids. DNA for the CDR3: TGCGCCAGCAGCTCTCTCCATTTGAACACTGAAGCTTTCTTT. This gives the protein CASSSLHLNTEAFF.

The J gene is TRBJ1-5, the V gene TRBV6-8; no definite D call. V shed 5 bases and J shed 7 bases, with 15 bases lying between them. Germline-derived CDR1 and CDR2 are MNHGY and SAAAGT. CDR3 length: 14 amino acids. The CDR3 DNA sequence: TGTGCCAGCAGTGCGAACACCTACGGACAGCCCCAGCATTTT. Its translation is CASSANTYGQPQHF.

This clone was seen more than once but under ten times. The chain links TRBV11-3 to TRBJ1-3; the D is unclear. The CDR3 consists of 17 residues. Trimming took off 0 bases at V and 0 bases at J, with 12 bases between the two ends. Germline lookup yields CDR1 SGHNT and CDR2 YENEEA. The CDR3 sequence is CASSLDWSESSGNTIYF. Written as DNA, the CDR3 is TGTGCCAGCAGCTTAGACTGGTCGGAAAGCTCTGGAAACACCATATATTTT.

The chain employs TRBV18 and TRBJ1-5, with 9 bases that match TRBD1. Germline trimming cut 5 bases from V and 6 bases from J; bases unmatched to any gene: 5. Germline V CDR1 and CDR2: KGHSH, LQKENI. This CDR3 has 14 amino acids. The chain's CDR3 is CASSAGQGFQPQHF. CDR3 sequence (DNA): TGTGCCAGCTCAGCCGGACAGGGGTTTCAGCCCCAGCATTTT.

This chain connects TRBV11-3 to TRBJ1-4; 7 bases match TRBD1. The V gene's germline CDR1 is SGHNT and CDR2 YENEEA. Unmatched junction bases numbered 7, after V lost 4 bases and J lost 8 bases. The CDR3 contains 14 residues. Here the CDR3 DNA reads TGTGCCAGCAGCTCCGGGACAGTAGGGGAAAAACTGTTTTTT. It encodes CASSSGTVGEKLFF. The full variable domain, rest sourced from reference TRBV11-3 and TRBJ1-4, is EAGVVQSPRYKIIEKKQPVAFWCNPISGHNTLYWYLQNLGQGPELLIRYENEEAVDDSQLPKDRFSAERLKGVDSTLKIQPAELGDSAVYLCASSSGTVGEKLFFGSGTQLSVL.

By its share, this clone is large. The chain has TRBV11-3 and TRBJ1-5, with 8 bases aligning to TRBD1. Unmatched junction bases numbered 10, after V lost 5 bases and J lost 1 base. Germline V CDR1 and CDR2: SGHNT, YENEEA. The CDR3 is 17 amino acids. Written as DNA, the CDR3 is TGTGCCAGCAGCCAACCTGACAGGGGCGGGAGCAATCAGCCCCAGCATTTT. Its translation is CASSQPDRGGSNQPQHF.

The V call is TRBV18, the J call TRBJ2-2; D perhaps matches TRBD1 (5 bases). The CDR3 has 18 amino acids. V lost 2 bases and J 0 bases, leaving 16 bases between the germline ends. The germline V gene encodes CDR1 KGHSH and CDR2 LQKENI. The CDR3 DNA is TGTGCCAGCTCACCATTCGGCCCCCAGGGTTCGAACACCGGGGAGCTGTTTTTT. This translates into CASSPFGPQGSNTGELFF.

V is TRBV30 and J is TRBJ1-4, with a tentative D call TRBD1 (5 bases). Trimming shortened V by 5 bases and J by 0 bases, and 22 bases separated the two germline ends. The CDR3 is 18 amino acids. Germline lookup yields CDR1 GTSNPN and CDR2 SVGIG (reference sequence). In DNA, the CDR3 is TGTGCCTGGGACCGGGGCGGTTTTTCTATTGCAACTAATGAAAAACTGTTTTTT. It codes for CAWDRGGFSIATNEKLFF.

This clone was counted between two and nine times. This chain links TRBV6-8 with TRBJ1-1, with TRBD1 identical over 7 bases. With V trimmed by 5 bases and J by 7 bases, 7 bases remained unmatched. The CDR3 is 13 amino acids. Per germline, CDR1 MNHGY and CDR2 SAAAGT. CDR3 sequence: CASSKTGYSEAFF. The CDR3 DNA reads as TGTGCCAGCAGTAAGACAGGGTACAGTGAAGCTTTCTTT.

This clone is categorized as large. This chain joins TRBV11-3 and TRBJ1-4; 10 bases map to TRBD1. The length of the CDR3 is 14 residues. J gave up 7 bases and V 6 bases, and 5 bases lay outside the gene matches. In germline, CDR1 is SGHNT, CDR2 YENEEA. In nucleotides, the CDR3 is TGTGCCAGCAGTCAGGACAGGGGGGGTGAAAAACTGTTTTTT. This translates into CASSQDRGGEKLFF.

The rearrangement links TRBV15 to TRBJ1-1; possibly TRBD1 for D (5 bases). CDR3 length: 17 amino acids. Germline V lookup: CDR1 LNHNV, CDR2 YYDKDF (reference sequence). With 0 bases removed from V and 5 bases from J, the gap between germline ends came to 19 bases. CDR3 DNA sequence: TGTGCCACCAGCAGAGATCTGGTGGCGGGGCTAGGGACTGAAGCTTTCTTT. This encodes CATSRDLVAGLGTEAFF.